This TCR beta chain emerged from a study of identical twins. Every donor was a healthy Caucasian. Per the germline V gene, CDR1 is SGHRS and CDR2 is YFSETQ. The V and J ends lost 3 bases and 5 bases, in that order; junction bases with no gene match: 5. There are 14 residues in the CDR3. Template switching (which added a universal primer site) was used, and cDNA carried unique molecular identifiers. TCRdb re-called the 5' RACE reads through MiXCR, storing one row per CDR3 protein. The data show about 890,000 distinct CDR3 sequences, around 12% seen once. These data are also associated with another study on yellow fever vaccine responses in identical twins.

The sequence was collected from a young woman in good health. Sequenced: PBMCs. This chain joins TRBV5-1 and TRBJ1-1; TRBD1 matches at 9 bases. The CDR3: CASSSDRGITEAFF. In DNA form, the CDR3 reads TGCGCCAGCAGCTCTGACAGGGGGATTACTGAAGCTTTCTTT.